These T cell receptor beta chains were read from a single sample in a study of T cell repertoires in cytomegalovirus infection. MiXCR, run by TCRdb on the reads, gives a single entry per CDR3 protein. The sample has 120,000 to 150,000 distinct CDR3 sequences; 5.5% to 8% are singletons. The sequencing sample was made of PBMCs. The receptor set was obtained from a human donor in good health (CMV status not recorded). Some clones in this sample may be carry-over from other donors' samples. Each CDR3 is given with its conserved first and last residue. A D gene is named only where the DNA matches it firmly. The size field is filled for only some rows; it gives once, few, many or a size class.

size	V	J	D	CDR3	DNA
many	TRBV5-6	TRBJ1-2	TRBD1	CASSEDRVAYGYTF	TGTGCCAGCAGCGAGGACAGGGTTGCCTATGGCTACACCTTC
many	TRBV28	TRBJ2-3	TRBD1	CASSSPGTASTDTQYF	TGTGCCAGCAGTTCCCCCGGGACAGCTAGCACAGATACGCAGTATTTT
many	TRBV7-2	TRBJ1-1	NA	CASSSPVGAGHTEAFF	TGTGCCAGCAGCTCCCCCGTGGGAGCAGGGCATACTGAAGCTTTCTTT
many	TRBV7-3	TRBJ2-5	NA	CASSPNNDRGETQYF	TGTGCCAGCAGCCCGAATAACGACCGAGGAGAGACCCAGTACTTC
few	TRBV10-3	TRBJ2-7	NA	CAISGGAEGQSYEQYF	TGTGCCATCAGTGGGGGAGCAGAGGGCCAATCCTACGAGCAGTACTTC
many	TRBV29-1	TRBJ2-3	TRBD2	CSALAWEKMSGASTDTQYF	TGCAGCGCCTTGGCTTGGGAAAAAATGAGCGGGGCCAGCACAGATACGCAGTATTTT
many	TRBV20-1	TRBJ2-3	NA	CSAADPLGGTDTQYF	TGCAGTGCGGCCGACCCTCTAGGGGGGACAGATACGCAGTATTTT
NA	TRBV5-1	TRBJ2-5	TRBD1	CASRSPGQGKGKTQYF	TGCGCCAGCAGGTCACCGGGACAGGGGAAGGGAAAGACCCAGTACTTC
few	TRBV28	TRBJ1-5	TRBD1	CASSPTLDRGRNQPQHF	TGTGCCAGCAGTCCCACCCTAGACAGGGGGCGCAATCAGCCCCAGCATTTT
NA	TRBV19	TRBJ2-1	NA	CASAPGPPSYNEQFF	TGTGCCAGCGCTCCGGGACCCCCCTCCTACAATGAGCAGTTCTTC
many	TRBV19	TRBJ1-1	TRBD1	CASSKQGLNTEAFF	TGTGCCAGTAGTAAACAGGGGCTGAACACTGAAGCTTTCTTT
many	TRBV27	TRBJ1-2	TRBD1	CASARQGIWYGYTF	TGTGCCAGCGCCCGACAGGGGATTTGGTATGGCTACACCTTC
many	TRBV9	TRBJ2-5	TRBD2	CASSVDPAGGLQETQYF	TGTGCCAGCAGCGTAGACCCAGCGGGGGGCCTTCAAGAGACCCAGTACTTC
many	TRBV20-1	TRBJ1-2	NA	CRVGGTRDGNTF	TGCAGGGTGGGTGGGACAAGGGACGGCAACACCTTC
NA	TRBV7-2	TRBJ1-2	TRBD1	CASSPNPGQGFSSGYTF	TGTGCCAGCAGCCCAAACCCGGGACAGGGGTTTTCGAGTGGCTACACCTTC
many	TRBV12-3/TRBV12-4	TRBJ1-5	NA	CASSLRGTSNQPQHF	TGTGCCAGCAGTTTAAGGGGGACTAGCAATCAGCCCCAGCATTTT
many	TRBV7-2	TRBJ2-1	NA	CASSLMADSYNEQFF	TGTGCCAGCAGCTTGATGGCGGACTCCTACAATGAGCAGTTCTTC
many	TRBV7-8	TRBJ1-6	TRBD1	CASSYPTGESPLHF	TGTGCCAGCAGCTACCCGACAGGGGAATCACCCCTCCACTTT
many	TRBV7-2	TRBJ1-2	NA	CASSLAYGADRYGYTF	TGTGCCAGCAGCTTGGCTTACGGGGCGGATCGTTATGGCTACACCTTC
many	TRBV7-8	TRBJ2-1	NA	CASTLLGSYNEQFF	TGTGCCAGCACCCTCCTAGGCTCCTACAATGAGCAGTTCTTC
many	TRBV7-8	TRBJ2-1	TRBD1	CASSFRDRVNEQFF	TGTGCCAGCAGCTTCCGGGACAGGGTCAATGAGCAGTTCTTC
few	TRBV29-1	TRBJ1-4	NA	CSVVGQSEKLFF	TGCAGCGTTGTAGGACAAAGTGAAAAACTGTTTTTT
few	TRBV29-1	TRBJ1-2	TRBD1	CSVEGQGAGGYTF	TGCAGCGTTGAAGGACAGGGGGCGGGTGGCTACACCTTC
few	TRBV7-9	TRBJ1-2	NA	CASRKDTGYTF	TGTGCCAGCAGGAAGGATACCGGCTACACCTTC
many	TRBV7-2	TRBJ2-1	TRBD2	CASRVRGGGYNEQFF	TGTGCCAGCAGAGTCCGGGGGGGAGGCTACAATGAGCAGTTCTTC
many	TRBV7-8	TRBJ2-5	TRBD2	CASSGSGGAKETQYF	TGTGCCAGCAGCGGCAGCGGGGGGGCGAAAGAGACCCAGTACTTC
few	TRBV19	TRBJ1-1	NA	CATRGGGRTEAFF	TGTGCCACCCGGGGGGGGGGCAGGACTGAAGCTTTCTTT
few	TRBV20-1	TRBJ2-1	NA	CSAQGNEQFF	TGCAGTGCTCAGGGCAATGAGCAGTTCTTC
many	TRBV7-3	TRBJ2-5	NA	CASSLTVQETQYF	TGTGCCAGCAGCTTAACAGTCCAAGAGACCCAGTACTTC
many	TRBV7-2	TRBJ1-1	NA	CASSSRHQNTEAFF	TGTGCCAGCAGCTCTAGACATCAGAACACTGAAGCTTTCTTT
many	TRBV4-3	TRBJ2-1	NA	CASSRTKRGGLGNEQFF	TGCGCCAGCAGCCGAACGAAAAGGGGGGGCCTAGGCAATGAGCAGTTCTTC
many	TRBV7-2	TRBJ2-3	NA	CASSLWGTSTDTQYF	TGTGCCAGCAGCTTATGGGGGACTAGCACAGATACGCAGTATTTT
many	TRBV5-4	TRBJ2-4	TRBD1	CASSSVTGGTNIQYF	TGTGCCAGCAGCTCGGTGACAGGGGGCACAAACATTCAGTACTTC
NA	TRBV7-2	TRBJ2-5	TRBD2	CASSLVLGRGETQYF	TGTGCCAGCAGCTTAGTTTTGGGGAGGGGAGAGACCCAGTACTTC
many	TRBV29-1	TRBJ2-7	TRBD1	CSVETGTGGEEQYF	TGCAGCGTTGAAACCGGGACAGGGGGCGAAGAGCAGTACTTC
many	TRBV7-2	TRBJ1-5	NA	CASSLGLQGIQPQHF	TGTGCCAGCAGCTTAGGGCTCCAGGGTATCCAGCCCCAGCATTTT
many	TRBV7-2	TRBJ2-7	NA	CASSFNIEAQYF	TGTGCCAGCAGCTTCAACATAGAGGCGCAGTACTTC
many	TRBV7-8	TRBJ1-5	TRBD1	CASRLQGSNQPQHF	TGTGCCAGCAGGCTACAGGGGAGCAATCAGCCCCAGCATTTT
many	TRBV7-9	TRBJ2-1	TRBD1	CASSVGQGIYNEQFF	TGTGCCAGCAGCGTGGGACAGGGGATCTACAATGAGCAGTTCTTC
many	TRBV28	TRBJ2-7	NA	CASSFSWIVRSYEQYF	TGTGCCAGCAGTTTTTCTTGGATCGTTCGTTCCTACGAGCAGTACTTC
few	TRBV5-1	TRBJ1-2	TRBD1	CASSPIGTGHGYTF	TGCGCCAGCAGCCCAATCGGGACAGGGCATGGCTACACCTTC